This T cell receptor (beta chain) was sequenced for a study of shared clonotypes between healthy human individuals. There are 18 residues in the CDR3. Trimming removed 7 bases at V and 2 bases at J, with 26 bases between. The germline gives CDR1 MGHDK, CDR2 SYGVNS. Data came from immunoSEQ multiplex PCR; TCRdb stores just in-frame clones and leaves some out. The table lists about 820,000 clones, approximately 92% of them singletons. Positively selected for CCR7, the CD45RO-negative cells used as naive CD8 cells excluded terminally differentiated effector memory CD45RA+ cells. This chain links TRBV25-1 with TRBJ1-1, with D perhaps TRBD1 (5 bases). The TCR comes from a man younger than 45 in good health. The sample comprised naive CD8+ T cells sorted from blood. CDR3 sequence (DNA): TGTGCCAGCATCCCCAGCCTGGGGCCGACGGGGGATAACACTGAAGCTTTCTTT. Translation: CASIPSLGPTGDNTEAFF.